This TCR beta chain is drawn from a study of monozygotic twins with inflammatory bowel disease. In germline, CDR1 is DFQATT, CDR2 SNEGSKA (reference sequence). The CDR3 spans 15 residues. UMIs containing a 6-nucleotide sample barcode were added via template switching. Each CDR3 protein gets one entry in TCRdb, which reprocessed the 5' RACE reads and gives no DNA. Recorded here are 200,000 to 250,000 distinct CDR3 sequences; the top ten clones represent more than 7.5%. Sequenced input: blood. The V gene is TRBV20-1, the J gene TRBJ2-7. The clonotype originates from a human donor with ulcerative colitis or Crohn's disease, or a healthy co-twin of an affected twin (not recorded which). CDR3 loop: CSARGLQPRTYEQYF.